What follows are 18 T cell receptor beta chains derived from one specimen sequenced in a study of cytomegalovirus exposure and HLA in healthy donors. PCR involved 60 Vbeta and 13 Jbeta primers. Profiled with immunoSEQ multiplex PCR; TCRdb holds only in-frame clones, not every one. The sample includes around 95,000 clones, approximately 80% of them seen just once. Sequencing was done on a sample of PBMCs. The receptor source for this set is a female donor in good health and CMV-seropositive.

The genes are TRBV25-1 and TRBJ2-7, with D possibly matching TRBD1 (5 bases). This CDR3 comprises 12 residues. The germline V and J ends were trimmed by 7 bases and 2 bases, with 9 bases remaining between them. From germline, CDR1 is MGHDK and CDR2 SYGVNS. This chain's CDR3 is CASKGDAYEQYF. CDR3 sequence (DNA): TGTGCCAGCAAAGGGGATGCCTACGAGCAGTACTTC.

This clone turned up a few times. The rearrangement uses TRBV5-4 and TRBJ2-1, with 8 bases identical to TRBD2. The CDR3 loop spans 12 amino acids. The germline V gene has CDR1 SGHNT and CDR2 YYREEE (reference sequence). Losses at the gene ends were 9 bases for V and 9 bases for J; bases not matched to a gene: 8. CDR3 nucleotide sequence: TGTGCCACTCACCCTACTAGCGGTGAGCAGTTCTTC. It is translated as CATHPTSGEQFF.

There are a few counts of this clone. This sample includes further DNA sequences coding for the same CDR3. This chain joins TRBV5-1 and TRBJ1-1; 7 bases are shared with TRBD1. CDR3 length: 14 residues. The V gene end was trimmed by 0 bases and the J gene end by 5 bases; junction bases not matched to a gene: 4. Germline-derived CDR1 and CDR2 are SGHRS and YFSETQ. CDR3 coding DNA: TGCGCCAGCAGCTTGGGACAGGGCTCAACTGAAGCTTTCTTT. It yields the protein CASSLGQGSTEAFF.

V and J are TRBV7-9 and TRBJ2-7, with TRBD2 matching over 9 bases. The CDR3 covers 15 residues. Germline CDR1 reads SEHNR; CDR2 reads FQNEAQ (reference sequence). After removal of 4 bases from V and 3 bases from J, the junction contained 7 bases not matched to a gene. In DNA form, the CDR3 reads TGTGCCAGCAGCTCCTCTAGCGGGAAGCTCTACGAGCAGTACTTC. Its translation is CASSSSSGKLYEQYF.

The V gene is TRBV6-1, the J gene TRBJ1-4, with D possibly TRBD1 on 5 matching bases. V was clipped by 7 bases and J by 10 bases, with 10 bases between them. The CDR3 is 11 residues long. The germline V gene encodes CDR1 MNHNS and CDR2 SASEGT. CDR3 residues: CASMQGGKLFF. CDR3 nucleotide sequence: TGTGCCAGCATGCAGGGAGGAAAACTGTTTTTT.

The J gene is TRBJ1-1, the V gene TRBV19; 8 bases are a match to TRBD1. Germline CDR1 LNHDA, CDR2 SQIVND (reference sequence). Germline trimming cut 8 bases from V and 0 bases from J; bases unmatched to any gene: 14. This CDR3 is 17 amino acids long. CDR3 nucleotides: TGTGCCAGTGCAGGGGGCGGACACCAATACATGAACACTGAAGCTTTCTTT. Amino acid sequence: CASAGGGHQYMNTEAFF.

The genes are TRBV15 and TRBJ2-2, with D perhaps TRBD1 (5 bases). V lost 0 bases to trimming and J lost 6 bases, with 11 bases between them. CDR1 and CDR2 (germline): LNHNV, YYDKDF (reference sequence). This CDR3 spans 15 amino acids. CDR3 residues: CATSREVGPAGELFF. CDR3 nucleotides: TGTGCCACCAGCAGAGAAGTGGGGCCGGCCGGGGAGCTGTTTTTT.

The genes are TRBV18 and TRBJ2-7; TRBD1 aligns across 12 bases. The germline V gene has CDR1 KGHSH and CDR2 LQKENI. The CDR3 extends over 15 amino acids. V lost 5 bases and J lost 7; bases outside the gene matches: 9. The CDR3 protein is CASSKAGQGAREQYF. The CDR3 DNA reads TGTGCCAGCTCAAAAGCGGGACAGGGGGCGCGGGAGCAGTACTTC.

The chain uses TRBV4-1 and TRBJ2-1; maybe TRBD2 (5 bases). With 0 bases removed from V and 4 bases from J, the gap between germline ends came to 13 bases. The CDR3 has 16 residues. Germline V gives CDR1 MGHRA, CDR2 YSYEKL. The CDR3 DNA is TGCGCCAGCAGCCAAGAACCGGACTCCGGATACAATGAGCAGTTCTTC. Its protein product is CASSQEPDSGYNEQFF.

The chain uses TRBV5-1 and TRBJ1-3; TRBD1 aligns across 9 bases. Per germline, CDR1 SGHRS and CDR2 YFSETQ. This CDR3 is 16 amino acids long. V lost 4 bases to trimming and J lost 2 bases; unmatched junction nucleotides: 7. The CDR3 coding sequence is TGCGCCAGCAGCAACTCCGGGACAGGGCCTGGAAACACCATATATTTT. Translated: CASSNSGTGPGNTIYF.

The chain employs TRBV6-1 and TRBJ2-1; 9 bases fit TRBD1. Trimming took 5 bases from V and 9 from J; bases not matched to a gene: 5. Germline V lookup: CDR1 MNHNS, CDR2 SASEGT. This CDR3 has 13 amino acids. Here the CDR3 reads CASSWTGEREQFF. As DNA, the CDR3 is TGTGCCAGCAGTTGGACAGGGGAGCGTGAGCAGTTCTTC.

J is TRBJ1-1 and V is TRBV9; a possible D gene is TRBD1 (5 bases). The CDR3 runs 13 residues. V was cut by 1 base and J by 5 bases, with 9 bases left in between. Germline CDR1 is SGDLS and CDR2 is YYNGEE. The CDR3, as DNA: TGTGCCAGCAGCGTATCAGGGATGACTGAAGCTTTCTTT. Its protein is CASSVSGMTEAFF. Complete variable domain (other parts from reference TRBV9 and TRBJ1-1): DSGVTQTPKHLITATGQRVTLRCSPRSGDLSVYWYQQSLDQGLQFLIQYYNGEERAKGNILERFSAQQFPDLHSELNLSSLELGDSALYFCASSVSGMTEAFFGQGTRLTVV.

The CDR3 reads CASSPRQVGQETQYF. Written as DNA, the CDR3 is TGTGCCAGCAGCCCAAGACAGGTGGGACAAGAGACCCAGTACTTC. This sequence joins TRBV9 and TRBJ2-5; the D gene is possibly TRBD1 (6 bases). CDR3 length: 15 residues. Germline CDR1 is SGDLS and CDR2 is YYNGEE. V lost 4 bases, J lost 2 bases, and 15 bases lay in between.

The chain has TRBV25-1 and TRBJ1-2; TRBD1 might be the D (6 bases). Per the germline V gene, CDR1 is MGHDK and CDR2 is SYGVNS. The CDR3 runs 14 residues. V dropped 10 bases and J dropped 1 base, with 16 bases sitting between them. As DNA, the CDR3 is TGTGCCACCTCCGGGTGGACAGATAACTATGGCTACACCTTC. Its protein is CATSGWTDNYGYTF.

The CDR3 bases are TGCGCCAGCAGCTCGGGACAGGGCTACGAGCAGTACTTC. Its protein product is CASSSGQGYEQYF. V is TRBV5-1 and J is TRBJ2-5; 9 nucleotides line up with TRBD1. The J call may be wrong; the DNA end is better matched by TRBJ2-7. The CDR3 length is 13 residues. Germline CDR1 SGHRS, CDR2 YFSETQ.

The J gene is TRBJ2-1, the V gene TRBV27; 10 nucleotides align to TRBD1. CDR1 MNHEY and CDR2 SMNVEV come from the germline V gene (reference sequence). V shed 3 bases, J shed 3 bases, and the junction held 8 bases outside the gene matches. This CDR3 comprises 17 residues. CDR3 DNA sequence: TGTGCCAGCAGTTTGTTCCCGGGACAGGGGCTCTACAATGAGCAGTTCTTC. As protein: CASSLFPGQGLYNEQFF.

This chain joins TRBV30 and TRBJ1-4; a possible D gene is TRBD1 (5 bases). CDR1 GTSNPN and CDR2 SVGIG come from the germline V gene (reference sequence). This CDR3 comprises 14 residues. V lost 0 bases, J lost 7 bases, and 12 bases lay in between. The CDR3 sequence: CAWSVYAGFEKLFF. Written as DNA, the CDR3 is TGTGCCTGGAGTGTATACGCAGGGTTTGAAAAACTGTTTTTT.

The CDR3 region has the DNA TGTGCCAGCAGTTACTCATCTAATGAGCAGTTCTTC. It specifies CASSYSSNEQFF. The genes are TRBV6-6 and TRBJ2-1; D uncertain. CDR3 length: 12 residues. Between the trimmed V and J ends, which lost 0 bases and 7 bases, there was a span of 4 bases. The germline CDR1 and CDR2 sequences are MNHNY and SVGAGI (reference sequence).